This TCR beta chain was retrieved from a study of T cell responses to AZD1222 COVID-19 vaccine. Method: immunoSEQ multiplex PCR; TCRdb's copy keeps in-frame clones and lacks some. The data hold approximately 140,000 clones, with 94% observed a single time. The CDR3 has 15 amino acids. The V end lost 6 bases, the J end lost 4 bases, and 18 bases lay between the germline ends. Germline V CDR1 and CDR2: SNHLY, FYNNEI. V and J are TRBV2 and TRBJ1-1, with unresolved D. The sequenced sample was peripheral blood, obtained on day 0 of AZD1222 vaccination. The origin of this receptor is an adult in good health. The CDR3 sequence: CASSPDFGVATEAFF. CDR3 nucleotide sequence: TGTGCCAGCAGCCCCGATTTTGGGGTCGCCACTGAAGCTTTCTTT. Using reference TRBV2 and TRBJ1-1 for the parts outside the CDR3, the full variable domain is EPEVTQTPSHQVTQMGQEVILRCVPISNHLYFYWYRQILGQKVEFLVSFYNNEISEKSEIFDDQFSVERPDGSNFTLKIRSTKLEDSAMYFCASSPDFGVATEAFFGQGTRLTVV.